A single sample gave rise to the 3 T cell receptor beta chains below, sequenced in a study of blood T cell repertoires in COVID-19. Produced via immunoSEQ multiplex PCR; TCRdb's table is partial and in-frame only. Of some 200,000 clones listed, 92% were seen once; the top ten hold around 1.2%. Sample: peripheral blood. These receptors came from a man aged 25-40 years with acute or convalescent COVID-19.

This clone has a single count. This sequence joins TRBV15 and TRBJ2-1; TRBD2 matches 7 bases. The germline CDR1 and CDR2 sequences are LNHNV and YYDKDF (reference sequence). Trimming at V came to 0 bases and at J to 9 bases, leaving 8 bases not matched to a gene. The CDR3 totals 15 residues. This CDR3 reads CATSRDPAGGSEQFF. The CDR3 DNA follows: TGTGCCACCAGCAGAGATCCAGCGGGCGGGAGTGAGCAGTTCTTC. Full variable domain (missing parts from reference TRBV15 and TRBJ2-1): DAMVIQNPRYQVTQFGKPVTLSCSQTLNHNVMYWYQQKSSQAPKLLFHYYDKDFNNEADTPDNFQSRRPNTSFCFLDIRSPGLGDTAMYLCATSRDPAGGSEQFFGPGTRLTVL.

This clone was detected only once. The CDR3 region has the DNA TGTGCCACCGATTCTTCAGGGTTCAATCAGCCCCAGCATTTT. It translates to CATDSSGFNQPQHF. V usage is TRBV6-5 and J usage is TRBJ1-5; a weak D match, TRBD1 (5 bases). The CDR3 sequence is 14 residues long. Germline V gene data show CDR1 as MNHEY and CDR2 as SVGAGI. The V end lost 10 bases, the J end lost 3 bases, and 16 bases lay between the germline ends.

V is TRBV29-1 and J is TRBJ1-1, with a weak D call TRBD1 (6 bases). Germline V gene lookup returns CDR1 SQVTM and CDR2 ANQGSEA. The V end lost 7 bases, the J end lost 1 base, and 10 bases lay between the germline ends. The CDR3 has 12 amino acids. The CDR3 sequence is CSALTGNTEAFF. In DNA form, the CDR3 reads TGCAGCGCCCTGACAGGGAACACTGAAGCTTTCTTT.